One and the same sample provided the 25 T cell receptor beta chains below, sequenced in a study of cytomegalovirus exposure and HLA in healthy donors (dated 2017 in TCRdb). The library was prepared using the immunoSEQ multiplex PCR assay. A mixture of 60 forward primers for TCR Vbeta segments and 13 reverse primers for TCR Jbeta segments was used in the multiplex PCR. Sourced from immuneACCESS, this table was stored by TCRdb with only in-frame sequences that have V and J called. A share of the clones is absent; for the studies checked, an unresolved V gene accounts for under half, and the remainder has no known explanation. The sample table shows about 89,000 clones, and around 85% are seen once. The top ten clonotypes cover 6% to 7.5% of the sample. Sequencing was done on a sample of PBMCs. These receptors all come from a man aged 40-49 years in good health and CMV-seropositive.

For this clone: One end of the junction is discordant with germline, which a read error may explain. This sequence joins TRBV10-1 and TRBJ1-3; D is undetermined. Germline V gives CDR1 WNHNN, CDR2 SYGVQD (reference sequence). CDR3 length equals 14 residues. CDR3 sequence: CASGEGSSGNTIYF. DNA for the CDR3: TGCGCCAGCGGTGAAGGGAGCTCTGGAAACACCATATATTTT.

The chain is built from TRBV15 and TRBJ2-5; D not resolved. V was cut by 2 bases and J by 7 bases, with 11 bases left in between. Per the germline V gene, CDR1 is LNHNV and CDR2 is YYDKDF (reference sequence). This CDR3 region has 13 residues. DNA for the CDR3: TGTGCCACCAGCAGAAAAGCGCCGGGGACCCAGTACTTC. It encodes CATSRKAPGTQYF. The whole variable domain, filled in from reference TRBV15 and TRBJ2-5, reads DAMVIQNPRYQVTQFGKPVTLSCSQTLNHNVMYWYQQKSSQAPKLLFHYYDKDFNNEADTPDNFQSRRPNTSFCFLDIRSPGLGDTAMYLCATSRKAPGTQYFGPGTRLLVL.

V is TRBV4-1 and J is TRBJ1-2, with 8 positions matching TRBD1. CDR3 length: 15 amino acids. J was trimmed by 1 base and V by 5 bases; bases with no gene match: 6. In germline, CDR1 is MGHRA, CDR2 YSYEKL. The CDR3 nucleotides are TGCGCCAGCAGCTATAACAGGGGGGATAACTATGGCTACACCTTC. It yields the protein CASSYNRGDNYGYTF.

The V gene is TRBV27, the J gene TRBJ2-1; D perhaps matches TRBD2 (5 bases). Looked up from germline, CDR1 is MNHEY and CDR2 is SMNVEV (reference sequence). V lost 2 bases and J lost 4, with 9 bases in between. The CDR3 has 14 amino acids. The CDR3 nucleotides read TGTGCCAGCAGTTTAACTAGTAAATACAATGAGCAGTTCTTC. Translating it yields CASSLTSKYNEQFF.

The chain couples TRBV6-1 to TRBJ2-7; the match to TRBD1 covers 10 bases. The germline V gene encodes CDR1 MNHNS and CDR2 SASEGT. V lost 7 bases to trimming and J lost 8 bases; unmatched junction nucleotides: 14. CDR3 length: 15 amino acids. CDR3 amino acids: CASIEFGDRGSKQYF. In DNA, the CDR3 is TGTGCCAGCATCGAATTCGGGGACAGGGGTTCGAAGCAGTACTTC.

The CDR3: CASSLEGGAAGNTIYF. Written as DNA, the CDR3 is TGTGCCAGCAGCTTAGAAGGTGGGGCGGCTGGAAACACCATATATTTT. J is TRBJ1-3 and V is TRBV11-2; D is possibly TRBD1 (5 bases). Between the trimmed V and J ends, which lost 0 bases and 2 bases, there was a span of 11 bases. The CDR3 contains 16 residues. Looked up from germline, CDR1 is SGHAT and CDR2 is FQNNGV.

This clone was detected a few times. The chain recombines TRBV18 with TRBJ1-3; 7 bases align to TRBD1. Germline lookup yields CDR1 KGHSH and CDR2 LQKENI. This CDR3 region has 15 residues. V trimming: 3 bases; J trimming: 2 bases; junction bases outside the gene matches: 4. The CDR3 sequence is CASSPPDRAGNTIYF. The CDR3 coding sequence is TGTGCCAGCTCACCTCCCGACAGGGCTGGAAACACCATATATTTT.

This clone was found once. V usage is TRBV7-6 and J usage is TRBJ2-5; 8 bases are a match to TRBD2. Germline V gives CDR1 SGHVS, CDR2 FNYEAQ. This CDR3 comprises 16 residues. The ends lost 1 base at V and 1 base at J; junction bases unmatched: 5. The CDR3 loop is CASSLGLRGAQETQYF. As DNA, the CDR3 is TGTGCCAGCAGCTTAGGATTGCGGGGGGCCCAAGAGACCCAGTACTTC.

The chain combines TRBV5-1 with TRBJ2-1; 11 bases are shared with TRBD2. Germline-derived CDR1 and CDR2 are SGHRS and YFSETQ. J gave up 6 bases and V 2 bases, and 4 bases lay outside the gene matches. CDR3 length equals 15 residues. The CDR3 loop reads CASSFTSGSANEQFF. Written as DNA, the CDR3 is TGCGCCAGCAGCTTTACTAGCGGGAGTGCCAATGAGCAGTTCTTC. Together with reference TRBV5-1 and TRBJ2-1, the CDR3 gives the full variable domain: KAGVTQTPRYLIKTRGQQVTLSCSPISGHRSVSWYQQTPGQGLQFLFEYFSETQRNKGNFPGRFSGRQFSNSRSEMNVSTLELGDSALYLCASSFTSGSANEQFFGPGTRLTVL.

The chain carries TRBV6-1 and TRBJ2-7, with TRBD1 as a possible D gene (6 bases). This CDR3 has 13 amino acids. Trimming left V 9 bases short and J 3 bases short, with 15 bases between. Germline V gene sequence: CDR1 MNHNS, CDR2 SASEGT. CDR3 sequence (DNA): TGTGCCAGTAATACAGGGCCTCTCTACGAGCAGTACTTC. Its protein is CASNTGPLYEQYF.

CDR3 nucleotide sequence: TGCGCCAGCAGTCGCGGGAGCTACGAGCAGTACTTC. Residues: CASSRGSYEQYF. This chain links TRBV10-1 with TRBJ2-5, with 7 bases aligning to TRBD2. The J call may be faulty, since TRBJ2-7 better matches the DNA end. This CDR3 contains 12 residues. Germline CDR1 is WNHNN and CDR2 is SYGVQD (reference sequence).

The chain recombines TRBV28 with TRBJ2-6; 8 bases line up with TRBD1. Unmatched junction bases numbered 13, after V lost 5 bases and J lost 4 bases. The length of the CDR3 is 18 residues. Looked up from germline, CDR1 is MDHEN and CDR2 is SYDVKM. CDR3 bases: TGTGCCAGCAGTCCCATAGGGACAGGAACACGGGGGGCCAACGTCCTGACTTTC. This codes for CASSPIGTGTRGANVLTF.

This clone has a single count. The V gene is TRBV7-8, the J gene TRBJ2-7, with 9 bases identical to TRBD1. Trimming took 5 bases from V and 7 from J; bases not matched to a gene: 15. The CDR3 has 16 residues. The germline V gene has CDR1 SGHVS and CDR2 FQNEAQ. In DNA, the CDR3 is TGTGCCAGCAGCCCAGTCCGGGACAGGGTATTTGGAGAGCAGTACTTC. It codes for CASSPVRDRVFGEQYF.

V usage is TRBV5-1 and J usage is TRBJ1-1; 7 bases match TRBD1. CDR1 and CDR2 (germline): SGHRS, YFSETQ. This CDR3 has 14 residues. J was trimmed by 6 bases and V by 0 bases; bases with no gene match: 5. DNA for the CDR3: TGCGCCAGCAGCTTGGGACAGGGCGGGCCTGAAGCTTTCTTT. Its translation: CASSLGQGGPEAFF. Supplemented by reference TRBV5-1 and TRBJ1-1, the full variable domain reads KAGVTQTPRYLIKTRGQQVTLSCSPISGHRSVSWYQQTPGQGLQFLFEYFSETQRNKGNFPGRFSGRQFSNSRSEMNVSTLELGDSALYLCASSLGQGGPEAFFGQGTRLTVV.

This chain connects TRBV11-3 to TRBJ1-1; perhaps TRBD1 as D (5 bases). The germline V gene has CDR1 SGHNT and CDR2 YENEEA. There are 14 residues in the CDR3. Trimming shortened V by 5 bases and J by 3 bases, and 13 bases separated the two germline ends. The CDR3 here is CASSLRTRYTEAFF. CDR3 DNA sequence: TGTGCCAGCAGCCTTCGGACAAGGTACACTGAAGCTTTCTTT. Complete variable domain (other parts from reference TRBV11-3 and TRBJ1-1): EAGVVQSPRYKIIEKKQPVAFWCNPISGHNTLYWYLQNLGQGPELLIRYENEEAVDDSQLPKDRFSAERLKGVDSTLKIQPAELGDSAVYLCASSLRTRYTEAFFGQGTRLTVV.

In DNA form, the CDR3 reads TGTGCCAGCGCGGGGACCTCCTACGAGCAGTACTTC. This encodes CASAGTSYEQYF. The rearrangement links TRBV6-5 to TRBJ2-7; possible D gene TRBD2, 6 bases. V was pared by 8 bases and J by 0 bases, with 8 bases between. Germline V gene data show CDR1 as MNHEY and CDR2 as SVGAGI. This CDR3 contains 12 residues.

The chain joins TRBV7-9 to TRBJ2-1; TRBD2 aligns across 11 bases. Trimming took 6 bases from V and 9 from J; bases not matched to a gene: 10. Germline V gene data show CDR1 as SEHNR and CDR2 as FQNEAQ (reference sequence). The CDR3 contains 15 residues. The CDR3 loop reads CASRRGGTSGTEQFF. CDR3 nucleotide sequence: TGTGCCAGCAGACGGGGTGGGACTAGCGGCACTGAGCAGTTCTTC.

The V gene is TRBV6-5, the J gene TRBJ2-7; 9 bases map to TRBD1. The CDR3 is 15 residues long. The J segment lost 5 bases and the V segment lost 6 bases, leaving 11 bases of the junction unmatched. Germline CDR1 MNHEY, CDR2 SVGAGI. CDR3 coding DNA: TGTGCCAGCAGCATTTCCGGGACAGGGCACGACGAGCAGTACTTC. Encoded protein: CASSISGTGHDEQYF.

J is TRBJ2-1 and V is TRBV6-1; 11 positions match TRBD2. The trim removed 10 bases at V and 8 bases at J, leaving 10 bases unmatched. The length of the CDR3 is 14 residues. CDR1 and CDR2 from the germline V gene are MNHNS and SASEGT. CDR3 residues: CATYPGLAAYEQFF. The CDR3 bases are TGTGCCACTTACCCGGGACTAGCGGCCTATGAGCAGTTCTTC.

V and J are TRBV5-1 and TRBJ2-3, with 8 bases matching TRBD2. V gave up 0 bases and J gave up 2 bases; unmatched junction bases: 5. The CDR3 has 16 amino acids. The germline gives CDR1 SGHRS, CDR2 YFSETQ. CDR3 loop: CASSLAGRGDTDTQYF. The CDR3 nucleotides read TGCGCCAGCAGCTTGGCGGGGCGGGGGGACACAGATACGCAGTATTTT.

This clone came up once. The chain employs TRBV28 and TRBJ2-1; a weak D match, TRBD2 (6 bases). Trimming stripped 8 bases from V and 0 bases from J, with 14 bases between. The CDR3 consists of 15 residues. CDR1 MDHEN and CDR2 SYDVKM come from the germline V gene. The CDR3 bases are TGTGCCAGCGACCCCCGGGGGAGCTCCTACAATGAGCAGTTCTTC. Translated, it gives CASDPRGSSYNEQFF.

V gene TRBV28 combines with J gene TRBJ2-7, with D possibly being TRBD1 (6 bases). The CDR3 is 14 residues long. Per the germline V gene, CDR1 is MDHEN and CDR2 is SYDVKM. The germline V and J ends were trimmed by 5 bases and 3 bases, with 14 bases remaining between them. The CDR3 region is CASSPQGQSYEQYF. DNA of the CDR3: TGTGCCAGCAGTCCTCAAGGACAGAGCTACGAGCAGTACTTC. Complete variable domain (other parts from reference TRBV28 and TRBJ2-7): DVKVTQSSRYLVKRTGEKVFLECVQDMDHENMFWYRQDPGLGLRLIYFSYDVKMKEKGDIPEGYSVSREKKERFSLILESASTNQTSMYLCASSPQGQSYEQYFGPGTRLTVT.

This chain connects TRBV7-2 to TRBJ2-5; TRBD2 agrees at 11 bases. Germline CDR1 and CDR2: SGHTA and FQGNSA. The CDR3 has 16 residues. The V gene end was trimmed by 5 bases and the J gene end by 4 bases; junction bases not matched to a gene: 9. The CDR3 loop reads CASSLTSGRRLETQYF. CDR3 nucleotides: TGTGCCAGCAGCCTCACTAGCGGGAGAAGGTTAGAGACCCAGTACTTC.

The chain couples TRBV7-8 to TRBJ2-7; D ambiguous. CDR3 size: 12 residues. V was pared by 2 bases and J by 3 bases, with 5 bases between. Germline lookup yields CDR1 SGHVS and CDR2 FQNEAQ. This CDR3 is CASSLTVYEQYF. CDR3 bases: TGTGCCAGCAGCTTAACAGTCTACGAGCAGTACTTC.

The chain joins TRBV27 to TRBJ1-6; TRBD1 matches at 7 bases. This CDR3 is 19 amino acids long. CDR1 is MNHEY, CDR2 SMNVEV, per germline (reference sequence). V was clipped by 3 bases and J by 1 base; unmatched bases: 12. In DNA form, the CDR3 reads TGTGCCAGCAGTTTGTCAGGGGGAAGCCGAAGGTCCTATAATTCACCCCTCCACTTT. It specifies CASSLSGGSRRSYNSPLHF.